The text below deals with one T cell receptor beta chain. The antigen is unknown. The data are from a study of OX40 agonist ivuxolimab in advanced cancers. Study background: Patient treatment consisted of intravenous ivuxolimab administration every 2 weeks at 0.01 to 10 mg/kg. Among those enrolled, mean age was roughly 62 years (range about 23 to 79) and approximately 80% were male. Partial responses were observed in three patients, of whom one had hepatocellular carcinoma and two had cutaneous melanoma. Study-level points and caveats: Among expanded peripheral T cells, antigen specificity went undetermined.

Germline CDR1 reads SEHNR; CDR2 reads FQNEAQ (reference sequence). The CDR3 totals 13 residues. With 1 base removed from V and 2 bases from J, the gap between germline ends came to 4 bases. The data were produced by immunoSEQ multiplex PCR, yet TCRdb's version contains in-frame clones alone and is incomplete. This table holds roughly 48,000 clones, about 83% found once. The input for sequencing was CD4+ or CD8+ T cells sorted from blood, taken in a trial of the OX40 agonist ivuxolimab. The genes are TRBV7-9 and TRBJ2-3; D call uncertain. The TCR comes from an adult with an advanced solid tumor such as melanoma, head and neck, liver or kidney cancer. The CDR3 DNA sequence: TGTGCCAGCAGCTTAGGTCCCACAGATACGCAGTATTTT. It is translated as CASSLGPTDTQYF.